The table lists the clone carrying this TCR beta chain with a few counts. Antigen: not known. The sample comes from a study of response to subunit inactivated influenza vaccine. In TCRdb, the RT-PCR reads were re-called with MiXCR into one record per CDR3 protein. Of approximately 530,000 distinct CDR3 sequences listed, approximately 7.1% were seen once; the top ten hold about an eighth. The CDR3 runs to 17 residues. With 3 bases clipped from V and 0 bases from J, the junction kept 8 bases outside the gene matches. Study results and caveats: The authors suggested that few new T cells are recruited per seasonal influenza vaccination.

The chain couples TRBV12-3 or TRBV12-4 to TRBJ2-4; 7 nucleotides agree with TRBD2. This clonotype was sampled from a man in his fifties or sixties who received an inactivated influenza vaccine. The specimen comprised PBMCs from blood, sampled 23 months after vaccination. The CDR3 spells CASSFLGGSSAKNIQYF. Written as DNA, the CDR3 is TGTGCCAGCAGTTTTCTGGGGGGGTCTTCAGCCAAAAACATTCAGTACTTC.